This entry lists 27 T cell receptor beta chains sequenced from one sample in a study of CD8 T cells in ankylosing spondylitis. TCRdb re-called the 5' RACE reads with MiXCR, one entry per CDR3 protein. The table has 100,000 to 150,000 distinct CDR3 sequences, around 9.7% seen once; the top ten hold roughly 3.3%. The material sequenced was blood, either unsorted or a sorted T cell fraction (not recorded which). These receptor sequences come from a male donor with ankylosing spondylitis or in good health (not recorded which).

This clonotype was picked up many times. This chain connects TRBV7-2 to TRBJ2-3; no reliable D call. The CDR3 is made up of 16 amino acids. Looked up from germline, CDR1 is SGHTA and CDR2 is FQGNSA. V lost 0 bases, J lost 2 bases, and 12 bases lay in between. The CDR3 here is CASSLALLGTTDTQYF. The CDR3 bases are TGTGCCAGCAGCTTAGCCCTCCTAGGAACCACAGATACGCAGTATTTT.

V gene TRBV7-9 combines with J gene TRBJ2-7; D not resolved. Trimming cost V 1 base and J 4 bases, with 5 bases left between them. The V gene's germline CDR1 is SEHNR and CDR2 FQNEAQ (reference sequence). This CDR3 has 12 residues. CDR3 region: CASSLDNYEQYF. CDR3 in DNA: TGTGCCAGCAGCTTAGACAATTACGAGCAGTACTTC.

This clonotype was observed a handful of times. This chain uses TRBV5-5 with TRBJ2-1, with D possibly matching TRBD2 (5 bases). Trimming stripped 0 bases from V and 0 bases from J, with 10 bases between. CDR1 SGHKS and CDR2 YYEKEE come from the germline V gene (reference sequence). The CDR3 is 16 amino acids. CDR3 protein: CASSLAGWSSYNEQFF. For the CDR3, the DNA is TGTGCCAGCAGCTTGGCGGGATGGAGCTCCTACAATGAGCAGTTCTTC.

The sample holds many counts of this clonotype. This sequence joins TRBV7-7 and TRBJ2-2; TRBD2 is a possible D gene (5 bases). The germline V gene has CDR1 SSHAT and CDR2 FNYEAQ (reference sequence). The CDR3 is 15 amino acids. V gave up 5 bases and J gave up 0 bases, with 10 bases separating them. The CDR3 DNA reads TGTGCCAGCAGCCCAGCGGCGGCGAACACCGGGGAGCTGTTTTTT. The encoded protein is CASSPAAANTGELFF.

This clonotype was seen a single time. The chain has TRBV25-1 and TRBJ2-3; D call uncertain. This CDR3 has 13 residues. The V gene's germline CDR1 is MGHDK and CDR2 SYGVNS. The V and J ends lost 2 bases and 2 bases respectively, with 5 bases between them. The CDR3, as DNA: TGTGCCAGCAGTGAAACCCCCACAGATACGCAGTATTTT. Its protein is CASSETPTDTQYF.

The chain joins TRBV4-2 to TRBJ2-6; D assignment may be TRBD1 or TRBD2 (6 bases each). Trimming took off 0 bases at V and 4 bases at J, with 10 bases between the two ends. Looked up from germline, CDR1 is LGHNA and CDR2 is YNFKEQ. There are 16 residues in the CDR3. The CDR3 reads CASSQDGGPGANVLTF. CDR3 coding DNA: TGTGCCAGCAGCCAAGATGGGGGGCCCGGGGCCAACGTCCTGACTTTC.

This clonotype was counted ten times or more. This chain connects TRBV7-8 to TRBJ2-3, with 8 bases that match TRBD1. Trimming at V came to 7 bases and at J to 2 bases, leaving 14 bases not matched to a gene. CDR3 size: 17 residues. Germline V gene data show CDR1 as SGHVS and CDR2 as FQNEAQ. The CDR3 coding sequence is TGTGCCAGCAAGACATCACAGGGGGGCATCATCACAGATACGCAGTATTTT. Protein sequence: CASKTSQGGIITDTQYF.

This clonotype was seen many times. This chain connects TRBV11-2 to TRBJ2-7; 10 nucleotides match TRBD2. V dropped 1 base and J dropped 2; count of bases not matched to a gene: 11. The CDR3 is made up of 18 amino acids. The germline V gene has CDR1 SGHAT and CDR2 FQNNGV. The CDR3 DNA is TGTGCCAGCAGCTTAGTATCTGCGAGCCTAGCGGGAGCCTACGAGCAGTACTTC. Protein sequence: CASSLVSASLAGAYEQYF.

This clonotype was seen at least ten times. The chain combines TRBV7-9 with TRBJ2-1; possible D gene TRBD2, 5 bases. From germline, CDR1 is SEHNR and CDR2 FQNEAQ (reference sequence). Between the trimmed V and J ends, which lost 5 bases and 4 bases, there was a span of 12 bases. The CDR3 sequence is 14 residues long. CDR3 DNA: TGTGCCAGCAGCCCACTCCGGGATTACAATGAGCAGTTCTTC. It translates to CASSPLRDYNEQFF.

This clonotype was recorded at least ten times. The chain employs TRBV12-3 or TRBV12-4 and TRBJ2-7; a weak D match, TRBD1 (5 bases). CDR3 length: 13 residues. The V end was cut by 7 bases, the J end by 3 bases, with 13 bases between. The CDR3 reads CASKAGHLYEQYF. In DNA, the CDR3 is TGTGCCAGCAAGGCCGGACACCTCTACGAGCAGTACTTC.

This clonotype appeared many times. The rearrangement joins TRBV7-6 to TRBJ1-3, with unresolved D. CDR1 is SGHVS and CDR2 is FNYEAQ in the germline V gene. CDR3 length equals 16 residues. Trimming removed 4 bases from V and 0 bases from J, with 13 bases in between. CDR3 nucleotide sequence: TGTGCCAGCAGCTGGAGGAGTCGGAGCTCTGGAAACACCATATATTTT. This gives the protein CASSWRSRSSGNTIYF. The full variable domain, rest sourced from reference TRBV7-6 and TRBJ1-3, is GAGVSQSPRYKVTKRGQDVALRCDPISGHVSLYWYRQALGQGPEFLTYFNYEAQQDKSGLPNDRFSAERPEGSISTLTIQRTEQRDSAMYRCASSWRSRSSGNTIYFGEGSWLTVV.

In this sample, this clonotype turned up many times. The rearrangement joins TRBV20-1 to TRBJ2-4; 11 nucleotides match TRBD1. The CDR3 is 13 residues long. Germline V lookup: CDR1 DFQATT, CDR2 SNEGSKA (reference sequence). V gave up 2 bases and J gave up 11 bases; unmatched junction bases: 5. The CDR3 reads CSARMDRGPFQYF. The DNA for the CDR3 is TGCAGTGCTAGAATGGACAGGGGGCCGTTTCAGTACTTC.

In this sample, this clonotype turned up many times. This chain joins TRBV20-1 and TRBJ2-7, with TRBD1 matching 7 bases. Germline V gives CDR1 DFQATT, CDR2 SNEGSKA (reference sequence). Unmatched junction bases numbered 6, after V lost 4 bases and J lost 3 bases. The CDR3 has 13 residues. Here the CDR3 reads CSATDRVSYEQYF. CDR3 bases: TGCAGTGCTACCGACAGGGTCAGCTACGAGCAGTACTTC.

In its sample, this clonotype was seen many times. The V and J genes are TRBV11-1 and TRBJ1-1; D is uncertain. Germline-derived CDR1 and CDR2 are SGHAT and FQDESV (reference sequence). This CDR3 has 14 amino acids. Deletions cut 6 bases from V and 1 base from J, with 12 bases between. CDR3 bases: TGTGCCAGCAGTTCCCGGCGGACGAACACTGAAGCTTTCTTT. This gives the protein CASSSRRTNTEAFF.

This clonotype was picked up many times. The chain links TRBV18 to TRBJ2-5; the D is unclear. The CDR3 is 14 residues long. Germline CDR1 KGHSH, CDR2 LQKENI. Trimming took 0 bases from V and 5 from J, leaving 10 bases between them. The CDR3 is CASSPPVGLETQYF. CDR3 nucleotide sequence: TGTGCCAGCTCACCACCGGTAGGGTTGGAGACCCAGTACTTC.

Many counts were recorded for this clonotype. The chain joins TRBV5-4 to TRBJ2-2; 7 bases align to TRBD2. V was clipped by 1 base and J by 0 bases; unmatched bases: 15. The CDR3 runs to 20 residues. Per germline, CDR1 SGHNT and CDR2 YYREEE (reference sequence). The CDR3 DNA reads as TGTGCCAGCAGCTTGTTTTTTTTCGGACTAGGGGAGTCGAACACCGGGGAGCTGTTTTTT. This translates into CASSLFFFGLGESNTGELFF.

This clonotype was counted ten times or more. The chain couples TRBV11-1 to TRBJ2-6; 9 bases match TRBD1. CDR1 SGHAT and CDR2 FQDESV come from the germline V gene (reference sequence). This CDR3 spans 18 amino acids. The ends lost 7 bases at V and 4 bases at J; junction bases unmatched: 14. CDR3 amino acids: CASNVYRDRVTGANVLTF. The CDR3 bases are TGTGCCAGCAATGTCTACCGGGACAGGGTTACCGGGGCCAACGTCCTGACTTTC.

Many counts were recorded for this clonotype. The chain links TRBV9 to TRBJ2-2; D is unresolved. V lost 5 bases and J lost 0, with 8 bases in between. From germline, CDR1 is SGDLS and CDR2 YYNGEE. This CDR3 is built from 14 residues. The CDR3 DNA reads as TGTGCCAGCAGGACACCTGCGAACACCGGGGAGCTGTTTTTT. Its protein product is CASRTPANTGELFF.

Concerning this clonotype: A much larger clone differs by one base, so this may be a read error. This rearrangement joins TRBV27 to TRBJ2-2; D not certain. CDR1 and CDR2 from the germline V gene are MNHEY and SMNVEV (reference sequence). Trimming pared 3 bases from V and 6 bases from J, leaving 20 bases between. The CDR3 has 17 amino acids. The DNA for the CDR3 is TGTGCCAGCAGTTTTCGGCCAATGCGGCTTTACGCCGGGGAGCTGTTTTTT. This encodes CASSFRPMRLYAGELFF.

This clonotype came up a few times. The rearrangement uses TRBV12-3 or TRBV12-4 and TRBJ2-5, with 9 bases identical to TRBD2. The junction had 5 bases not matched to a gene; V was cut back by 6 bases and J by 0 bases. The CDR3 sequence is 15 residues long. Here the CDR3 reads CASRYLAGNQETQYF. The CDR3, as DNA: TGTGCCAGCAGATATCTAGCGGGGAACCAAGAGACCCAGTACTTC.

The gene calls are TRBV7-6 and TRBJ2-3; D is unclear. This CDR3 contains 14 residues. Germline CDR1 reads SGHVS; CDR2 reads FNYEAQ. With 1 base removed from V and 4 bases from J, the gap between germline ends came to 9 bases. CDR3 nucleotide sequence: TGTGCCAGCAGCTTAGTTGGCAGCTCAGATACGCAGTATTTT. This gives the protein CASSLVGSSDTQYF.

This clonotype was seen a handful of times. This chain connects TRBV6-5 to TRBJ1-5; the D is unclear. V was trimmed by 2 bases and J by 0 bases, leaving 8 bases between them. The CDR3 extends over 15 amino acids. Per germline, CDR1 MNHEY and CDR2 SVGAGI. The CDR3 DNA reads TGTGCCAGCAGTTACGTTTCGGATAGCAATCAGCCCCAGCATTTT. Translation: CASSYVSDSNQPQHF.

This clonotype has a count of ten or more. The junction departs from germline at one end; a sequencing error may be responsible. This rearrangement joins TRBV3-1 to TRBJ2-7, with D perhaps matching TRBD1 or TRBD2 (5 bases each). Per the germline V gene, CDR1 is LGHDT and CDR2 is YNNKEL (reference sequence). The CDR3 extends over 13 amino acids. The CDR3: CASSPGPSYVQYF. The CDR3 bases are TGTGCCAGCAGCCCGGGACCTTCCTACGTGCAGTACTTC.

Of note for this clonotype: The junction differs from germline at one of its ends, possibly a read error. This sequence joins TRBV29-1 and TRBJ2-7; a possible D gene is TRBD2 (6 bases). The CDR3 spans 21 residues. Germline CDR1 and CDR2: SQVTM and ANQGSEA. CDR3 amino acids: CTVESPRRFTRARRVYYEQYF. DNA for the CDR3: TGCACCGTTGAGTCCCCCCGGCGGTTCACGAGGGCCAGGAGGGTTTACTACGAGCAGTACTTC.

This chain joins TRBV5-1 and TRBJ2-1; 10 bases match TRBD2. The CDR3 totals 17 residues. Germline CDR1 SGHRS, CDR2 YFSETQ. The V gene end was trimmed by 5 bases and the J gene end by 8 bases; junction bases not matched to a gene: 16. CDR3 loop: CASRPKAGGTLMDEQFF. CDR3 DNA sequence: TGCGCCAGCAGACCAAAAGCGGGAGGGACCCTTATGGATGAGCAGTTCTTC.

The CDR3 nucleotides are TGTGCCAGTAGGCCGGTCGGAGTTTCCTCTGGGGCCAACGTCCTGACTTTC. Its protein is CASRPVGVSSGANVLTF. V usage is TRBV19 and J usage is TRBJ2-6; no definite D call. Germline CDR1 reads LNHDA; CDR2 reads SQIVND (reference sequence). The CDR3 length is 17 residues. V dropped 6 bases and J dropped 0 bases, with 15 bases sitting between them.

This clonotype was picked up many times. The chain joins TRBV12-3 or TRBV12-4 to TRBJ2-1; D is perhaps TRBD2 (7 bases). V lost 6 bases to trimming and J lost 15 bases, with 21 bases between them. The CDR3 extends over 13 amino acids. The CDR3 sequence: CASSLHVGGQRFF. The CDR3 DNA sequence: TGTGCCAGCAGCCTTCACGTCGGGGGGCAGCGGTTCTTC.